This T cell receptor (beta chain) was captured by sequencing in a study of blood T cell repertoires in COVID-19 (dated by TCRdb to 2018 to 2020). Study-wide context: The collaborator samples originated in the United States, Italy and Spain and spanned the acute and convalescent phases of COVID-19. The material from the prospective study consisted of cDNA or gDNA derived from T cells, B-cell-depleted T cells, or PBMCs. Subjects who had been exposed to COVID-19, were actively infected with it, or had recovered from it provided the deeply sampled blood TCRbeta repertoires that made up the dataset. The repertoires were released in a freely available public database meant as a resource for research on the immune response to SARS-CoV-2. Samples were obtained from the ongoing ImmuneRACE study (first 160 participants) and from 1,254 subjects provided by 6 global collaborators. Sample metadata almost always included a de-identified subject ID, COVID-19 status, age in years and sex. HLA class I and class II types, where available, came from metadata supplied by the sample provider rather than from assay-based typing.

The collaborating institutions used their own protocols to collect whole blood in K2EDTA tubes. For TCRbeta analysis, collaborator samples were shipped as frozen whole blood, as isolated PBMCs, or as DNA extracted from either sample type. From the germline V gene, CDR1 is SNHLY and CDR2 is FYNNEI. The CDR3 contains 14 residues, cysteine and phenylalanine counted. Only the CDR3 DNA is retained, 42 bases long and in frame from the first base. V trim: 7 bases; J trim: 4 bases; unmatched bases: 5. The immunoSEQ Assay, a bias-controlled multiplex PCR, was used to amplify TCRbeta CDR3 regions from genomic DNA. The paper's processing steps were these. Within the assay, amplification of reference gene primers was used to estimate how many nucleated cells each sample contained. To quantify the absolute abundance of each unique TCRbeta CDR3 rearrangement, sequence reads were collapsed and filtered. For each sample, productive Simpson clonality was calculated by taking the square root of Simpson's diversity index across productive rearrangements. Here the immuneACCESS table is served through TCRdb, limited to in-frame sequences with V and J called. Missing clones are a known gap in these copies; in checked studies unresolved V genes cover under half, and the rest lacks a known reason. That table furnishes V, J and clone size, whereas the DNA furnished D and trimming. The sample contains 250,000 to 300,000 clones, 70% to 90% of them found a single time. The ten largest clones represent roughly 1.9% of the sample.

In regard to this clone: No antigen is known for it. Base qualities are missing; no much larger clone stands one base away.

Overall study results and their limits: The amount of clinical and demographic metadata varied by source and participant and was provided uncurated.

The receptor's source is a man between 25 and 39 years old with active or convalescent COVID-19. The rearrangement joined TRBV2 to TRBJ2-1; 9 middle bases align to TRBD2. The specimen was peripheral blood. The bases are TGTGCCAGCAAGGGGAGCGGGGGGTACAATGAGCAGTTCTTC. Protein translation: CASKGSGGYNEQFF.